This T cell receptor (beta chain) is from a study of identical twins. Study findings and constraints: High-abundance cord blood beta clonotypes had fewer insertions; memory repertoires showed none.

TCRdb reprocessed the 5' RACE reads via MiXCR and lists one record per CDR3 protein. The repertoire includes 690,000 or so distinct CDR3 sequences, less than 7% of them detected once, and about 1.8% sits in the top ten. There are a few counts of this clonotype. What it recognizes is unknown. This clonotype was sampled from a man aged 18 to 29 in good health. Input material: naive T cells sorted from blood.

The CDR3 sequence: CASSIDRVRSDTQYF. CDR3 DNA: TGTGCCAGCAGCATAGACAGGGTGAGGTCAGATACGCAGTATTTT. The chain joins TRBV12-3 or TRBV12-4 to TRBJ2-3; 7 nucleotides align to TRBD1. CDR3 length: 15 amino acids. The V segment lost 6 bases and the J segment 4 bases; nucleotides outside the gene matches: 10.